Following are 5 T cell receptor beta chains from one sample sequenced in a study of human T cells and chemical hapten exposure. Specified time point: patch test 1, 2 weeks after DPC sensitization. Treatment given: therapeutic diphenylcyclopropenone sensitization with weekly scalp DPC. MiXCR, run by TCRdb on the RACE reads, gives a single entry per CDR3 protein. The repertoire consists of about 340,000 distinct CDR3 sequences, with under 8% occurring once and the leading ten covering 7.5% to 8.5%. Sequenced material: whole blood, taken in connection with sensitization to the hapten diphenylcyclopropenone (DPC). These receptors originate from a woman aged 18-30 years with alopecia areata. Some clones in this sample may be carry-over from other donors' samples.

This clonotype has ten or more counts. The CDR3 DNA sequence: TGTGCCAGCAGTTTTTCGGGCGGGGGGAACGACGAGCAGTACTTC. It is translated as CASSFSGGGNDEQYF. The J gene is TRBJ2-7, the V gene TRBV12-3 or TRBV12-4; 8 bases line up with TRBD2. This CDR3 is 15 amino acids long. Losses at the gene ends were 3 bases for V and 5 bases for J; bases not matched to a gene: 9.

This clonotype came up a few times. V is TRBV6-5 and J is TRBJ2-2, with TRBD2 matching 7 bases. Per germline, CDR1 MNHEY and CDR2 SVGAGI. There are 15 residues in the CDR3. The V segment lost 1 base and the J segment 4 bases; nucleotides outside the gene matches: 3. This chain's CDR3 is CASSYFGGGTGELFF. For the CDR3, the DNA is TGTGCCAGCAGTTACTTTGGGGGGGGCACCGGGGAGCTGTTTTTT.

This clonotype was recorded a few times. DNA of the CDR3: TGTGCCAGCAGCTATACAGGGGGGACAGATACGCAGTATTTT. Amino acids: CASSYTGGTDTQYF. This chain links TRBV7-9 with TRBJ2-3; 8 positions agree with TRBD1. The germline V gene has CDR1 SEHNR and CDR2 FQNEAQ (reference sequence). Losses at the gene ends were 4 bases for V and 3 bases for J; bases not matched to a gene: 3. There are 14 residues in the CDR3. Using reference TRBV7-9 and TRBJ2-3 for the parts outside the CDR3, the full variable domain is DTGVSQNPRHKITKRGQNVTFRCDPISEHNRLYWYRQTLGQGPEFLTYFQNEAQLEKSRLLSDRFSAERPKGSFSTLEIQRTEQGDSAMYLCASSYTGGTDTQYFGPGTRLTVL.

The J gene is TRBJ1-1, the V gene TRBV4-3; D is uncertain. Germline loops: CDR1 LGHNA, CDR2 YSLEER. V was pared by 4 bases and J by 1 base, with 13 bases between. This CDR3 contains 15 residues. CDR3 coding DNA: TGCGCCAGCAGCCTACGAATCCGTACGAACACTGAAGCTTTCTTT. Translated: CASSLRIRTNTEAFF.

The V and J genes are TRBV27 and TRBJ1-2; D is perhaps TRBD1 (5 bases). The V and J ends lost 5 bases and 4 bases respectively, with 8 bases between them. The CDR3 contains 12 residues. CDR1 and CDR2 from the germline V gene are MNHEY and SMNVEV (reference sequence). The CDR3 here is CASSGTPYGYTF. CDR3 DNA: TGTGCCAGCAGTGGGACTCCCTATGGCTACACCTTC.